This TCR beta chain originates from a study of tumor T cells in aggressive B-cell lymphoma. V shed 6 bases and J shed 3 bases, with 16 bases lying between them. CDR1 is MNHEY and CDR2 is SMNVEV in the germline V gene (reference sequence). CDR3 length: 15 residues. Assay: immunoSEQ multiplex PCR; the TCRdb copy retains only in-frame clones and omits some. The sample yields about 2,100 clones, roughly 92% seen once. Material for sequencing was tumor tissue. The receptor's source is an adult with diffuse large B cell lymphoma. The chain combines TRBV27 with TRBJ2-3; TRBD1 might be the D (6 bases). The CDR3 nucleotides are TGTGCCAGCAGCCCGGGACACCGATTGACAGATACGCAGTATTTT. Translating gives CASSPGHRLTDTQYF.